A single sample gave rise to the 20 T cell receptor beta chains below, sequenced in a study of T cell repertoires in cytomegalovirus infection. A single record per CDR3 protein comes from TCRdb applying MiXCR to the reads. The data contain roughly 230,000 distinct CDR3 sequences, roughly 20% of them singletons. Sequencing input: CD8+ T cells from PBMCs. The receptors derive from a human donor in good health (CMV status not recorded). Some clones in this sample may be carry-over from other donors' samples.

Written as DNA, the CDR3 is TGTGCCAGCAGTGTCACACAGGGGGCCGGGGAGCTGTTTTTT. This encodes CASSVTQGAGELFF. The rearrangement joins TRBV25-1 to TRBJ2-2; 8 positions agree with TRBD1. The germline CDR1 and CDR2 sequences are MGHDK and SYGVNS. The trim removed 4 bases at V and 6 bases at J, leaving 4 bases unmatched. CDR3 length: 14 residues.

This clonotype was counted only a few times. The J gene is TRBJ2-7, the V gene TRBV15; the D gene is possibly TRBD2 (7 bases). V was clipped by 6 bases and J by 5 bases, with 23 bases between them. This CDR3 is 16 amino acids long. CDR1 LNHNV and CDR2 YYDKDF come from the germline V gene (reference sequence). CDR3 protein: CATSPPRGALPDEQYF. The CDR3 DNA is TGTGCCACCAGTCCTCCTCGGGGGGCCCTACCGGACGAGCAGTACTTC.

The chain recombines TRBV6-6 with TRBJ2-7; 7 bases map to TRBD1. The CDR3 runs to 16 residues. Per the germline V gene, CDR1 is MNHNY and CDR2 is SVGAGI (reference sequence). Trimming took 8 bases from V and 7 from J; bases not matched to a gene: 20. Written as DNA, the CDR3 is TGTGCCAGCTCTCCCGGCGAGACAGGGCTCGGGTTGGAGCAGTACTTC. It is translated as CASSPGETGLGLEQYF.

This clonotype was seen a single time. The CDR3 nucleotides are TGTGCCAGCAGCTTAAGGAACATAGGGGCTTTCTTT. Its protein is CASSLRNIGAFF. V usage is TRBV5-4 and J usage is TRBJ1-1; D is ambiguous. With 2 bases removed from V and 11 bases from J, the gap between germline ends came to 13 bases. CDR1 and CDR2 (germline): SGHNT, YYREEE (reference sequence). The CDR3 loop spans 12 amino acids.

V gene TRBV7-2 combines with J gene TRBJ2-3, with 8 bases matching TRBD1. CDR3 length: 23 residues. Trimming took 6 bases from V and 0 from J; bases not matched to a gene: 29. Per germline, CDR1 SGHTA and CDR2 FQGNSA. CDR3 DNA sequence: TGTGCCAGCAGTCCGTTAGGGGCCTTAGACCCAGGGGGCGCAATTACTAGCACAGATACGCAGTATTTT. Protein product: CASSPLGALDPGGAITSTDTQYF.

This clonotype appeared many times. The CDR3 loop reads CASSLRDRGYSPLHF. The CDR3 region has the DNA TGTGCCAGCAGCTTACGGGACAGGGGTTATTCACCCCTCCACTTT. The chain joins TRBV7-2 to TRBJ1-6; 10 positions agree with TRBD1. CDR1 SGHTA and CDR2 FQGNSA come from the germline V gene. Trimming took 2 bases from V and 8 from J; bases not matched to a gene: 3. CDR3 length: 15 residues.

The chain uses TRBV10-3 and TRBJ2-7, with TRBD2 matching 8 bases. CDR1 and CDR2 from the germline V gene are ENHRY and SYGVKD. The CDR3 sequence is 17 residues long. The trim removed 10 bases at V and 5 bases at J, leaving 22 bases unmatched. CDR3 loop: CASSPRLAYLPRHEQYF. The CDR3 nucleotides read TGTGCCAGTTCCCCTCGACTAGCGTATCTACCTCGCCACGAGCAGTACTTC.

About this clonotype itself: It may be a read error: a sequence one base away is much more abundant. V gene TRBV6-1 combines with J gene TRBJ2-1; 9 bases map to TRBD1. The germline gives CDR1 MNHNS, CDR2 SASEGT. CDR3 length equals 17 residues. The CDR3 spells CASRWDREIYAGNEQIF. The CDR3 DNA reads as TGTGCCAGCCGGTGGGACAGGGAAATTTATGCTGGGAATGAGCAGATCTTC.

By proportion, this clonotype is medium-sized. This chain connects TRBV11-2 to TRBJ2-4; D remains unclear. Trimming shortened V by 5 bases and J by 7 bases, and 9 bases separated the two germline ends. This CDR3 is built from 12 residues. Germline CDR1 SGHAT, CDR2 FQNNGV. The CDR3 loop reads CASSRLRNIQYF. The DNA for the CDR3 is TGTGCCAGCAGCCGTCTCCGGAACATTCAGTACTTC.

A few counts support this clonotype. The chain recombines TRBV7-2 with TRBJ2-1; D is uncertain. V dropped 6 bases and J dropped 10 bases, with 10 bases sitting between them. Germline V gene lookup returns CDR1 SGHTA and CDR2 FQGNSA. CDR3 length equals 11 residues. The CDR3 DNA follows: TGTGCCAGCAGTTCCCTTGCGGAGCAGTTCTTC. Translation: CASSSLAEQFF.

This clonotype was counted once. The chain employs TRBV29-1 and TRBJ1-1, with D uncertain. This CDR3 is built from 11 residues. CDR1 SQVTM and CDR2 ANQGSEA come from the germline V gene. Trimming cost V 6 bases and J 1 base, with 6 bases left between them. CDR3 DNA: TGCAGCGTAGAACAGAACACTGAAGCTTTCTTT. This translates into CSVEQNTEAFF.

This clonotype has only a few counts. The CDR3 region has the DNA TGTGCCAGCAGCTTAGCGGCCCCATACACAGATACGCAGTATTTT. It codes for CASSLAAPYTDTQYF. The rearrangement uses TRBV7-8 and TRBJ2-3; D is unresolved. The CDR3 runs to 15 residues. V was cut by 0 bases and J by 2 bases, with 9 bases left in between. Germline V gives CDR1 SGHVS, CDR2 FQNEAQ. Variable domain in full (rest from reference TRBV7-8 and TRBJ2-3): GAGVSQSPRYKVAKRGQDVALRCDPISGHVSLFWYQQALGQGPEFLTYFQNEAQLDKSGLPSDRFFAERPEGSVSTLKIQRTQQEDSAVYLCASSLAAPYTDTQYFGPGTRLTVL.

Comments on this clonotype: A much larger clone differs by one base, so this may be a read error. The gene calls are TRBV28 and TRBJ2-7; 7 nucleotides line up with TRBD1. The CDR3 sequence is 14 residues long. Looked up from germline, CDR1 is MDHEN and CDR2 is SYDVKM. The CDR3 bases are TGTGCCAGCAGTTTAGAGGGACAGCCATACGAGCGGTACTTC. It specifies CASSLEGQPYERYF. Combining the CDR3 with reference TRBV28 and TRBJ2-7 gives the whole variable domain DVKVTQSSRYLVKRTGEKVFLECVQDMDHENMFWYRQDPGLGLRLIYFSYDVKMKEKGDIPEGYSVSREKKERFSLILESASTNQTSMYLCASSLEGQPYERYFGPGTRLTVT.

The rearrangement links TRBV11-2 to TRBJ2-2; D is ambiguous. Germline CDR1 reads SGHAT; CDR2 reads FQNNGV. Trimming removed 5 bases at V and 8 bases at J, with 21 bases between. The CDR3 runs 16 residues. CDR3 in amino acids: CASSRSSAIFIGELFF. The CDR3 DNA follows: TGTGCCAGCAGCCGCTCATCGGCTATTTTTATTGGGGAGCTGTTTTTT.

This clonotype was recorded many times. The rearrangement joins TRBV4-1 to TRBJ2-3; D unclear. V lost 1 base to trimming and J lost 6 bases, with 8 bases between them. The CDR3 is made up of 13 amino acids. CDR1 MGHRA and CDR2 YSYEKL come from the germline V gene. Here the CDR3 reads CASSQGSSDTQYF. For the CDR3, the DNA is TGCGCCAGCAGCCAAGGATCGTCGGATACGCAGTATTTT.

Only a few counts were recorded for this clonotype. This rearrangement joins TRBV14 to TRBJ1-1; no firm D call. The ends were cut back, 0 bases at V and 2 bases at J, with 16 bases in the middle. The V gene's germline CDR1 is SGHDN and CDR2 FVKESK. The CDR3 is 17 amino acids. The CDR3 reads CASSQESWGRLNTEAFF. CDR3 sequence (DNA): TGTGCCAGCAGCCAAGAATCCTGGGGTAGATTAAACACTGAAGCTTTCTTT.

The chain joins TRBV10-3 to TRBJ2-3; D gene uncertain. V gave up 0 bases and J gave up 6 bases, with 10 bases separating them. CDR1 and CDR2 (germline): ENHRY, SYGVKD. The CDR3 contains 14 residues. The CDR3 DNA is TGTGCCATCAGTGAGTCGGAAAGAGTGGATACGCAGTATTTT. Encoded protein: CAISESERVDTQYF.

This chain uses TRBV19 with TRBJ2-1; the match to TRBD1 covers 8 bases. The germline V gene encodes CDR1 LNHDA and CDR2 SQIVND (reference sequence). The length of the CDR3 is 15 residues. V lost 3 bases and J lost 2; bases outside the gene matches: 3. CDR3 amino acids: CASSITGGTYNEQFF. DNA for the CDR3: TGTGCCAGTAGTATTACAGGGGGTACCTACAATGAGCAGTTCTTC. Complete variable domain (other parts from reference TRBV19 and TRBJ2-1): DGGITQSPKYLFRKEGQNVTLSCEQNLNHDAMYWYRQDPGQGLRLIYYSQIVNDFQKGDIAEGYSVSREKKESFPLTVTSAQKNPTAFYLCASSITGGTYNEQFFGPGTRLTVL.

The V call is TRBV20-1, the J call TRBJ2-7, with 10 bases identical to TRBD1. Trimming removed 6 bases from V and 1 base from J; junction bases left unmatched: 3. This CDR3 contains 13 residues. The V gene's germline CDR1 is DFQATT and CDR2 SNEGSKA (reference sequence). The CDR3 nucleotides are TGCAGTGCAAGACAGGGGGCGTCCTACGAGCAGTACTTC. It encodes CSARQGASYEQYF.

This clonotype was seen ten or more times. V and J are TRBV12-3 or TRBV12-4 and TRBJ2-3; 9 bases match TRBD2. Trimming at V came to 3 bases and at J to 5 bases, leaving 6 bases not matched to a gene. CDR3 size: 15 residues. The CDR3 here is CASSFLLAGLDTQYF. CDR3 coding DNA: TGTGCCAGCAGTTTTTTGCTAGCGGGGTTAGATACGCAGTATTTT.